Listed here are 32 T cell receptor beta chains from one sample, sequenced in a study of STAT5B mutations in CD4+ large granular lymphocyte leukemia. Sequencing used immunoSEQ multiplex PCR; TCRdb keeps in-frame clones, though not all of them. The sample gives 30,000 to 40,000 clones, about 85% of which show up once; 3.4% is in the top ten. Sequencing was performed on CD4+ T cells from blood buffy coats. Receptors were obtained from a human donor in good health.

The chain combines TRBV7-6 with TRBJ2-1; D is possibly TRBD1 (8 bases). Germline CDR1 reads SGHVS; CDR2 reads FNYEAQ. There are 14 residues in the CDR3. The V gene lost 1 base and the J gene lost 7 bases, with 11 bases spanning the gap. This chain's CDR3 is CASSLDRGGNEQFF. DNA of the CDR3: TGTGCCAGCAGCTTAGACAGGGGGGGAAATGAGCAGTTCTTC.

The chain is built from TRBV5-4 and TRBJ1-6; 7 positions match TRBD1. Germline trimming cut 2 bases from V and 10 bases from J; bases unmatched to any gene: 6. This CDR3 contains 14 residues. CDR1 and CDR2 (germline): SGHNT, YYREEE (reference sequence). The CDR3 bases are TGTGCCAGCAGCTTTGACAGGGACAAATCACCCCTCCACTTT. Protein product: CASSFDRDKSPLHF.

The V and J genes are TRBV19 and TRBJ2-1; 9 bases fit TRBD2. Trimming removed 7 bases from V and 7 bases from J; junction bases left unmatched: 8. The germline V gene encodes CDR1 LNHDA and CDR2 SQIVND (reference sequence). This CDR3 contains 14 residues. CDR3 sequence reads: CASTAGGRRNEQFF. Written as DNA, the CDR3 is TGTGCCAGTACGGCGGGAGGGCGGCGGAATGAGCAGTTCTTC.

This clone is a singleton in its sample. The chain couples TRBV19 to TRBJ2-3; D remains unclear. This CDR3 contains 15 residues. The germline V gene encodes CDR1 LNHDA and CDR2 SQIVND (reference sequence). V was trimmed by 3 bases and J by 0 bases, leaving 10 bases between them. CDR3 coding DNA: TGTGCCAGTAGTATTCGGCCGTTCAGCACAGATACGCAGTATTTT. Translation: CASSIRPFSTDTQYF.

The chain recombines TRBV6-6 with TRBJ1-2; no reliable D call. The V gene's germline CDR1 is MNHNY and CDR2 SVGAGI (reference sequence). Trimming left V 3 bases short and J 9 bases short, with 17 bases between. This CDR3 spans 14 amino acids. The CDR3 sequence: CASSYNDAPSRYTF. CDR3 DNA sequence: TGTGCCAGCAGTTATAATGACGCTCCAAGTCGCTACACCTTC.

The V and J genes are TRBV7-9 and TRBJ2-5, with 7 bases matching TRBD2. CDR1 and CDR2 (germline): SEHNR, FQNEAQ (reference sequence). The CDR3 runs to 14 residues. Unmatched junction bases numbered 3, after V lost 4 bases and J lost 1 base. CDR3 sequence: CASSYSSGQETQYF. DNA of the CDR3: TGTGCCAGCAGCTATTCTAGCGGCCAAGAGACCCAGTACTTC.

The chain links TRBV27 to TRBJ2-2; D is possibly TRBD2 (5 bases). The CDR3 extends over 17 amino acids. V was pared by 0 bases and J by 0 bases, with 11 bases between. Germline V gene data show CDR1 as MNHEY and CDR2 as SMNVEV (reference sequence). CDR3 sequence: CASSLSKTLANTGELFF. CDR3 bases: TGTGCCAGCAGTTTATCCAAGACACTAGCGAACACCGGGGAGCTGTTTTTT.

The chain is built from TRBV5-1 and TRBJ1-1; D gene unclear. This CDR3 spans 14 amino acids. Germline CDR1 reads SGHRS; CDR2 reads YFSETQ. With 4 bases removed from V and 3 bases from J, the gap between germline ends came to 13 bases. The CDR3 DNA reads TGCGCCAGCAGCAATGAGGCCGGAGACACTGAAGCTTTCTTT. Protein sequence: CASSNEAGDTEAFF.

The chain is built from TRBV4-1 and TRBJ1-2, with 7 bases fitting TRBD1. V lost 4 bases to trimming and J lost 3 bases; unmatched junction nucleotides: 11. The germline V gene has CDR1 MGHRA and CDR2 YSYEKL. This CDR3 region has 16 residues. For the CDR3, the DNA is TGCGCCAGCAGCCTCCGGCAGGGGGGAGTGGACTATGGCTACACCTTC. Translation: CASSLRQGGVDYGYTF.

This chain connects TRBV5-8 to TRBJ2-1; 10 bases agree with TRBD2. The CDR3 is 15 amino acids. The V gene's germline CDR1 is SGHTS and CDR2 YDEGEE. The J segment lost 8 bases and the V segment lost 4 bases, leaving 9 bases of the junction unmatched. The CDR3 loop is CASSPPPSGRDEQFF. In DNA form, the CDR3 reads TGTGCCAGCAGCCCACCCCCTAGCGGGAGAGATGAGCAGTTCTTC.

The V and J genes are TRBV18 and TRBJ1-1, with D perhaps TRBD1 (5 bases). V dropped 1 base and J dropped 4 bases, with 13 bases sitting between them. Germline-derived CDR1 and CDR2 are KGHSH and LQKENI. This CDR3 comprises 15 residues. The CDR3 here is CASSPLMGEGTEAFF. DNA for the CDR3: TGTGCCAGCTCACCACTCATGGGGGAGGGCACTGAAGCTTTCTTT.

This chain links TRBV28 with TRBJ1-3; 11 bases are shared with TRBD1. This CDR3 comprises 16 residues. Germline V gene sequence: CDR1 MDHEN, CDR2 SYDVKM. The V segment lost 8 bases and the J segment 0 bases; nucleotides outside the gene matches: 6. The chain's CDR3 is CASGTGTGGSGNTIYF. CDR3 nucleotides: TGTGCCAGCGGAACCGGGACAGGGGGCTCTGGAAACACCATATATTTT.

The chain carries TRBV5-1 and TRBJ2-3, with 15 bases that match TRBD2. Germline CDR1 reads SGHRS; CDR2 reads YFSETQ. The CDR3 totals 16 residues. Unmatched junction bases numbered 1, after V lost 0 bases and J lost 5 bases. The CDR3 is CASSLGTSGRGDTQYF. Here the CDR3 DNA reads TGCGCCAGCAGCTTGGGGACTAGCGGGAGGGGAGATACGCAGTATTTT.

CDR3 protein: CASSILTGGGYGYTF. Here the CDR3 DNA reads TGTGCCAGTAGTATCCTGACAGGGGGAGGCTATGGCTACACCTTC. V is TRBV19 and J is TRBJ1-2; 9 nucleotides agree with TRBD1. From germline, CDR1 is LNHDA and CDR2 SQIVND (reference sequence). CDR3 length equals 15 residues. The J segment lost 4 bases and the V segment lost 3 bases, leaving 6 bases of the junction unmatched.

The V call is TRBV19, the J call TRBJ1-4; possible D gene TRBD1, 6 bases. Trimming removed 6 bases from V and 7 bases from J, with 18 bases in between. There are 15 residues in the CDR3. The germline gives CDR1 LNHDA, CDR2 SQIVND (reference sequence). CDR3 region: CASSIAGTRFEKLFF. In DNA, the CDR3 is TGTGCCAGTAGCATTGCCGGGACAAGATTTGAAAAACTGTTTTTT.

The chain is built from TRBV7-2 and TRBJ2-5; 8 nucleotides align to TRBD1. CDR1 is SGHTA, CDR2 FQGNSA, per germline. Trimming at V came to 1 base and at J to 5 bases, leaving 6 bases not matched to a gene. The CDR3 has 15 amino acids. As DNA, the CDR3 is TGTGCCAGCAGCTTAGGGACAGGGAGCATGGAGACCCAGTACTTC. Translated, it gives CASSLGTGSMETQYF.

This clone was detected once. The chain couples TRBV18 to TRBJ1-1, with 7 bases lining up with TRBD1. Germline V gene sequence: CDR1 KGHSH, CDR2 LQKENI. The length of the CDR3 is 17 residues. V trimming: 3 bases; J trimming: 0 bases; junction bases outside the gene matches: 10. This CDR3 is CASSPYPGQRMNTEAFF. CDR3 DNA sequence: TGTGCCAGCTCACCCTATCCGGGACAGAGGATGAACACTGAAGCTTTCTTT.

This chain uses TRBV11-2 with TRBJ2-1, with 8 bases matching TRBD1. Germline lookup yields CDR1 SGHAT and CDR2 FQNNGV. Trimming removed 5 bases from V and 2 bases from J; junction bases left unmatched: 5. This CDR3 is 15 amino acids long. This CDR3 is CASSLNRGTYNEQFF. CDR3 bases: TGTGCCAGCAGCCTGAACAGGGGGACCTACAATGAGCAGTTCTTC.

The rearrangement joins TRBV7-2 to TRBJ2-7; 7 bases line up with TRBD2. The CDR3 extends over 13 amino acids. V was pared by 1 base and J by 7 bases, with 4 bases of the junction left unmatched. CDR1 and CDR2 from the germline V gene are SGHTA and FQGNSA. CDR3 coding DNA: TGTGCCAGCAGCTTAGGTACTAGCGAGGAGCAGTACTTC. Amino acids: CASSLGTSEEQYF.

V usage is TRBV7-2 and J usage is TRBJ2-5, with D possibly called TRBD1 or TRBD2 (5 bases each). Germline CDR1 is SGHTA and CDR2 is FQGNSA. The V end was cut by 4 bases, the J end by 3 bases, with 12 bases between. The length of the CDR3 is 14 residues. CDR3 sequence: CASSSNRGKETQYF. Written as DNA, the CDR3 is TGTGCCAGCAGCTCAAACCGGGGCAAAGAGACCCAGTACTTC.

This chain connects TRBV19 to TRBJ2-7; TRBD1 aligns across 9 bases. In germline, CDR1 is LNHDA, CDR2 SQIVND (reference sequence). This CDR3 spans 14 amino acids. V trimming: 3 bases; J trimming: 6 bases; junction bases outside the gene matches: 6. As DNA, the CDR3 is TGTGCCAGTAGTATTCCGGACAGGGGTCGCGAGCAGTACTTC. Translated, it gives CASSIPDRGREQYF.

The chain employs TRBV19 and TRBJ1-5; D is perhaps TRBD1 (5 bases). Trimming stripped 3 bases from V and 2 bases from J, with 8 bases between. CDR3 length: 14 amino acids. Germline V gene lookup returns CDR1 LNHDA and CDR2 SQIVND (reference sequence). The CDR3 region has the DNA TGTGCCAGTAGTATCCCCAGGGGCAATCAGCCCCAGCATTTT. It encodes CASSIPRGNQPQHF.

The chain employs TRBV19 and TRBJ1-5, with D possibly matching TRBD1 (5 bases). CDR1 and CDR2 (germline): LNHDA, SQIVND (reference sequence). This CDR3 contains 14 residues. The V end was cut by 0 bases, the J end by 7 bases, with 10 bases between. CDR3 sequence (DNA): TGTGCCAGTAGTATAGACAGGGTAAGGCAGCCCCAGCATTTT. Protein sequence: CASSIDRVRQPQHF.

J is TRBJ2-2 and V is TRBV20-1; no clear D. Between the trimmed V and J ends, which lost 5 bases and 2 bases, there was a span of 3 bases. In germline, CDR1 is DFQATT, CDR2 SNEGSKA (reference sequence). The CDR3 sequence is 11 residues long. CDR3 nucleotide sequence: TGCAGTGCTGTAAACACCGGGGAGCTGTTTTTT. It yields the protein CSAVNTGELFF.

The chain links TRBV7-2 to TRBJ1-1, with D unclear. CDR3 length: 13 amino acids. Germline V gene lookup returns CDR1 SGHTA and CDR2 FQGNSA. V gave up 5 bases and J gave up 4 bases, with 11 bases separating them. CDR3 nucleotides: TGTGCCAGCAGCCGTACAGTGGGCACTGAAGCTTTCTTT. Encoded protein: CASSRTVGTEAFF.

This chain links TRBV29-1 with TRBJ1-1; no reliable D call. V lost 4 bases, J lost 0 bases, and 9 bases lay in between. The CDR3 loop spans 13 amino acids. Germline values: CDR1 SQVTM, CDR2 ANQGSEA. DNA of the CDR3: TGCAGCGTTGGAGTCAGATTGAACACTGAAGCTTTCTTT. Translating it yields CSVGVRLNTEAFF. Supplemented by reference TRBV29-1 and TRBJ1-1, the full variable domain reads SAVISQKPSRDICQRGTSLTIQCQVDSQVTMMFWYRQQPGQSLTLIATANQGSEATYESGFVIDKFPISRPNLTFSTLTVSNMSPEDSSIYLCSVGVRLNTEAFFGQGTRLTVV.

This clone was picked up one time. The J gene is TRBJ1-4, the V gene TRBV6-6, with 9 bases identical to TRBD1. The germline V gene has CDR1 MNHNY and CDR2 SVGAGI (reference sequence). The CDR3 has 14 residues. Trimming took 8 bases from V and 7 from J; bases not matched to a gene: 8. The CDR3 sequence is CASEEQGQGEKLFF. The CDR3 DNA follows: TGTGCCAGCGAGGAGCAGGGACAGGGTGAAAAACTGTTTTTT.

The chain employs TRBV11-1 and TRBJ1-6; TRBD1 might be the D (5 bases). Trimming left V 3 bases short and J 8 bases short, with 11 bases between. The CDR3 is made up of 14 amino acids. CDR1 and CDR2 from the germline V gene are SGHAT and FQDESV (reference sequence). The CDR3 DNA follows: TGTGCCAGCAGCTTTTTCGGGGACTATTCACCCCTCCACTTT. As protein: CASSFFGDYSPLHF. Filled out from reference TRBV11-1 and TRBJ1-6, the complete variable domain reads EAEVAQSPRYKITEKSQAVAFWCDPISGHATLYWYRQILGQGPELLVQFQDESVVDDSQLPKDRFSAERLKGVDSTLKIQPAELGDSAMYLCASSFFGDYSPLHFGNGTRLTVT.

The rearrangement joins TRBV9 to TRBJ1-1; no firm D call. V lost 2 bases to trimming and J lost 1 base, with 9 bases between them. Germline CDR1 is SGDLS and CDR2 is YYNGEE. This CDR3 has 14 amino acids. This CDR3 reads CASSVRPSNTEAFF. CDR3 in DNA: TGTGCCAGCAGCGTGCGGCCCTCGAACACTGAAGCTTTCTTT.

CDR3 DNA sequence: TGTGCCAGCAACATACCCACAGGTAGCACAGATACGCAGTATTTT. It specifies CASNIPTGSTDTQYF. V usage is TRBV28 and J usage is TRBJ2-3; D is possibly TRBD1 (5 bases). The CDR3 runs 15 residues. The germline V and J ends were trimmed by 7 bases and 0 bases, with 14 bases remaining between them. Germline CDR1 is MDHEN and CDR2 is SYDVKM.

The chain employs TRBV29-1 and TRBJ2-1; D uncertain. The CDR3 runs to 12 residues. Germline V gene data show CDR1 as SQVTM and CDR2 as ANQGSEA. V was clipped by 6 bases and J by 6 bases, with 12 bases between them. CDR3 sequence (DNA): TGCAGCGTACTTGACAAGTCCAATGAGCAGTTCTTC. Translated, it gives CSVLDKSNEQFF.

The rearrangement links TRBV7-9 to TRBJ1-1; 10 bases agree with TRBD1. V lost 4 bases to trimming and J lost 6 bases; unmatched junction nucleotides: 5. The CDR3 is 14 residues long. The V gene's germline CDR1 is SEHNR and CDR2 FQNEAQ (reference sequence). The CDR3 bases are TGTGCCAGCAGCTCCGGGGACAGGGGACCTGAAGCTTTCTTT. Encoded protein: CASSSGDRGPEAFF.